This is a list of T cell receptor beta chains from one sample in a study of cytomegalovirus exposure and HLA in healthy donors. Method: immunoSEQ multiplex PCR; TCRdb's copy keeps in-frame clones and lacks some. The table has approximately 130,000 clones, approximately 80% seen once. The sequencing sample was made of PBMCs. These receptors all come from a man aged 45-60 years in good health and CMV-seronegative. The CDR3 runs from the conserved cysteine through the conserved F or W. A D gene is named only where the DNA matches it firmly. Clone size appears in some rows only: once, few, many, or a class for an expanded clone.

j_gene	v_gene	abundance	len	d_gene	CDR3nt	CDR3aa
TRBJ1-1	TRBV5-1	.	13	.	TGCGCCAGCAGCTTCCAGGGGAACACTGAAGCTTTCTTT	CASSFQGNTEAFF
TRBJ2-5	TRBV7-8	.	16	.	TGTGCCAGCAGCTTAGGTCGCCTCGGGAGCCAAGAGACCCAGTACTTC	CASSLGRLGSQETQYF
TRBJ2-7	TRBV18	.	15	TRBD2	TGTGCCAGCCAAAGGACTAGCGGGAACCCCTACGAGCAGTACTTC	CASQRTSGNPYEQYF
TRBJ1-4	TRBV4-1	.	16	TRBD1	TGCGCCAGCAGCCAAGTAGGGACAGGGCTTAATGAAAAACTGTTTTTT	CASSQVGTGLNEKLFF
TRBJ2-1	TRBV18	.	17	TRBD2	TGTGCCAGCTCACCATCCTTAAGAGGCGGGAGCAGTAATGAGCAGTTCTTC	CASSPSLRGGSSNEQFF
TRBJ1-1	TRBV2	many	11	TRBD1	TGTGCCAGCGCCCGACAGGGTGAAGCTTTCTTT	CASARQGEAFF
TRBJ2-1	TRBV12-5	.	12	.	TGTGCTACCCGCCGGGACTCGGGGTCGCTGTTCTTC	CATRRDSGSLFF
TRBJ2-7	TRBV7-2	.	16	TRBD2	TGTGCCAGCAGCTTAGCGTCGACTAGCGGGAGTTACGAGCAGTACTTC	CASSLASTSGSYEQYF
TRBJ1-2	TRBV10-3	.	13	.	TGTGCCATCAGTTCACAGGGTAGCTATGGCTACACCTTC	CAISSQGSYGYTF
TRBJ2-7	TRBV6-5	.	14	.	TGTGCCAGCAGCGGACATTTTGACGCCCTCGAGCAGTACTTC	CASSGHFDALEQYF
TRBJ2-7	TRBV7-2	.	16	TRBD1	TGTGCCAGCAGCCCATCCGGGACAGTAAACTCCTACGAGCAGTACTTC	CASSPSGTVNSYEQYF
TRBJ2-1	TRBV4-3	.	13	.	TGCGCCAGCAGCCAAGACGTAGGCGGTGAGCAGTTCTTC	CASSQDVGGEQFF
TRBJ1-2	TRBV5-1	.	16	TRBD1	TGCGCCAGCAGCTCCGGGACAGGGGGCGCAGGGTATGGCTACACCTTC	CASSSGTGGAGYGYTF
TRBJ2-1	TRBV30	.	15	TRBD2	TGTGCCTGGAGTCGAAGCGGGAATTATTACAATGAGCAGTTCTTC	CAWSRSGNYYNEQFF
TRBJ2-1	TRBV9	few	14	TRBD2	TGTGCCAGTACCCCTAGCGGGGGGTACAATGAGCAGTTCTTC	CASTPSGGYNEQFF
TRBJ1-5	TRBV2	.	15	.	TGTGCCAGCAGTGGTCTCAGGGCTGTCGGACAGCCCCAGCATTTT	CASSGLRAVGQPQHF
TRBJ2-2	TRBV30	.	13	.	TGTGCCTGGAAAGGGAGCATGACCGGGGAGCTGTTTTTT	CAWKGSMTGELFF
TRBJ1-4	TRBV28	few	15	.	TGTGCCAGCAGTGACAGTTCTGCAACTAATGAAAAACTGTTTTTT	CASSDSSATNEKLFF
TRBJ2-5	TRBV27	.	14	TRBD1	TGTGCCAGCAGTCCGGACAGGGGATCAGAGACCCAGTACTTC	CASSPDRGSETQYF
TRBJ2-7	TRBV10-3	few	14	.	TGTGCCATCAGTGACTCCCCAGGATCCCGCGAGCAGTACTTC	CAISDSPGSREQYF
TRBJ2-5	TRBV28	.	15	TRBD1	TGTGCCAGCAGTTTACTGCGGACAGGGCTAAAGACCCAGTACTTC	CASSLLRTGLKTQYF
TRBJ2-7	TRBV4-3	.	17	TRBD1	TGCGCCAGCAGCCAAGATCCGACAGGGTTAGGACCCTACGAGCAGTACTTC	CASSQDPTGLGPYEQYF
TRBJ1-1	TRBV19	.	13	TRBD1	TGTGCCAGTAGTTTATTAGGGACAGTTGAAGCTTTCTTT	CASSLLGTVEAFF
TRBJ2-3	TRBV4-3	.	16	.	TGCGCCAGCAGCGAAAGGTACAGGGTGGTGACAGATACGCAGTATTTT	CASSERYRVVTDTQYF
TRBJ1-1	TRBV28	.	16	.	TGTGCCAGCAGTATCCGGGACGGGAGGGGAAACACTGAAGCTTTCTTT	CASSIRDGRGNTEAFF
TRBJ2-5	TRBV10-3	.	14	TRBD1	TGTGCCATCAGTGAGACCGACAGGGCGGAGACCCAGTACTTC	CAISETDRAETQYF
TRBJ2-7	TRBV27	.	14	.	TGTGCCAGCAGTTTAAAGGACACAGCCTACGAGCAGTACTTC	CASSLKDTAYEQYF
TRBJ1-4	TRBV7-6	few	15	TRBD1	TGTGCCAGCAGCTTAGCGACAGGGAATAATGAAAAACTGTTTTTT	CASSLATGNNEKLFF
TRBJ1-4	TRBV5-1	few	14	.	TGCGCCAGCAGCTTGGGACAGGTGGACGAAAAACTGTTTTTT	CASSLGQVDEKLFF
TRBJ2-7	TRBV10-3	.	14	.	TGTGCCATCAGTGGAGCAGATCAGGCTGACGAGCAGTACTTC	CAISGADQADEQYF
TRBJ2-7	TRBV7-9	.	14	.	TGTGCCAGCAGCTTAGCCGGGGAGGTTCCAGAGCAGTACTTC	CASSLAGEVPEQYF
TRBJ1-1	TRBV19	few	14	.	TGTGCCAGTAGTTTACAGGTTATGAACACTGAAGCTTTCTTT	CASSLQVMNTEAFF
TRBJ2-2	TRBV13	.	19	TRBD2	TGTGCCAGCAGCTTAGAGGGGGGACTAGCGGGAGGCGACACCGGGGAGCTGTTTTTT	CASSLEGGLAGGDTGELFF
TRBJ2-1	TRBV28	once	14	.	TGTGCCAGCCGATTGGCCGGGAGTCGGAATGAGCAGTTCTTC	CASRLAGSRNEQFF
TRBJ2-1	TRBV28	few	15	TRBD2	TGTGCCAGCAGTTTATTCGGACTAGCGAAGAATGAGCAGTTCTTC	CASSLFGLAKNEQFF
TRBJ2-7	TRBV11-2	once	12	TRBD2	TGTGCCAGTCTAGCGGGAGAAAACGAGCAGTACTTC	CASLAGENEQYF
TRBJ1-1	TRBV5-4	few	16	TRBD1	TGTGCCAGCAGCCGGACAGGGGGCGGGATGAACACTGAAGCTTTCTTT	CASSRTGGGMNTEAFF
TRBJ2-1	TRBV7-9	.	17	TRBD2	TGTGCCAGCAGCGCCGCCATAGGACTAGCGGGAGACAATGAGCAGTTCTTC	CASSAAIGLAGDNEQFF
TRBJ2-1	TRBV11-2	.	16	.	TGTGCCAGCAGCTTAGATGTAGCCCAACCCTACAATGAGCAGTTCTTC	CASSLDVAQPYNEQFF
TRBJ2-4	TRBV30	.	12	.	TGTGCCTGGAGTCAGGACTTCAGCATTCAGTACTTC	CAWSQDFSIQYF
TRBJ2-1	TRBV6-4	.	16	.	TGTGCCAGCAGCGCATCGACTTACGCCTCCTACAATGAGCAGTTCTTC	CASSASTYASYNEQFF
TRBJ1-1	TRBV7-3	.	13	.	TGTGCCAGCAGCTTAGACAGGAACACTGAAGCTTTCTTT	CASSLDRNTEAFF
TRBJ1-1	TRBV7-9	once	15	.	TGTGCCAGCAGCCCTCCGGGGGGTGATTGGACTGAAGCTTTCTTT	CASSPPGGDWTEAFF
TRBJ2-3	TRBV5-1	.	15	TRBD2	TGCGCCAGCAGGTTAGCGGGATCTTTCACAGATACGCAGTATTTT	CASRLAGSFTDTQYF
TRBJ2-2	TRBV4-3	.	15	.	TGCGCCAGCAGCCAAATCAGCGGGAACACCGGGGAGCTGTTTTTT	CASSQISGNTGELFF
TRBJ2-1	TRBV2	.	14	TRBD1	TGTGCCAGCAGTGAGGACAGGGCTCGCAATGAGCAGTTCTTC	CASSEDRARNEQFF
TRBJ2-2	TRBV7-9	.	17	.	TGTGCCAGCAGCTTACGGGACGGGGAGGTGAACACCGGGGAGCTGTTTTTT	CASSLRDGEVNTGELFF
TRBJ1-2	TRBV5-4	.	16	.	TGTGCCAGCAGTCTGAGTACCGCACAGCGGCAGCGTGGCTACACCTTC	CASSLSTAQRQRGYTF
TRBJ2-7	TRBV20-1	once	11	.	TGCAGTGCTAGACCGGTCTACGAGCAGTACTTC	CSARPVYEQYF